This TCR beta chain was found in a study of type 1 regulatory T cells. Germline V lookup: CDR1 SGHNT, CDR2 YYREEE (reference sequence). The CDR3 totals 15 residues. After removal of 0 bases from V and 7 bases from J, the junction contained 4 bases not matched to a gene. One entry per CDR3 protein, called by TCRdb with MiXCR from the reads. The sample comprises roughly 62,000 distinct CDR3 sequences, 62% of which are singletons, and roughly 1.9% rests with the top ten. Details on this clonotype: Its antigen is not identified.

The receptor was derived from a human donor in good health. The V gene is TRBV5-4, the J gene TRBJ2-1, with TRBD2 identical over 10 bases. The sequencing input was cultured non-Tr1 T cells, either the whole culture or a sorted T cell fraction (not recorded which). The CDR3 sequence: CASSLEASGSNEQFF. CDR3 in DNA: TGTGCCAGCAGCTTGGAGGCTAGCGGGAGTAATGAGCAGTTCTTC. The full variable domain, rest sourced from reference TRBV5-4 and TRBJ2-1, is ETGVTQSPTHLIKTRGQQVTLRCSSQSGHNTVSWYQQALGQGPQFIFQYYREEENGRGNFPPRFSGLQFPNYSSELNVNALELDDSALYLCASSLEASGSNEQFFGPGTRLTVL.